Listed below are T cell receptor beta chains from one sample, sequenced in a study of T cells in Graves' hyperthyroidism and ophthalmopathy. TCRdb fed the multiplex PCR reads into MiXCR, producing one record per CDR3 protein. Found here are a few hundred thousand distinct CDR3 sequences, approximately 14% of them singletons; the top ten hold 5.5% to 7.5%. Input material: blood. These receptors originate from a woman between 25 and 40 years old with Graves' hyperthyroidism that later progressed to Graves' ophthalmopathy. CDR3s include the opening cysteine and the closing phenylalanine or tryptophan. The D gene is left open where the match is weak. The size of a clone is reported for some rows only, either as once, few or many, or as a class for expanded clones.

J gene	clone size	D gene	V gene	CDR3 protein	CDR3 DNA
TRBJ2-7	few	TRBD2	TRBV7-9	CASSMGLALYEQYF	TGTGCCAGCAGCATGGGACTAGCCCTCTACGAGCAGTACTTC
TRBJ1-5	.	TRBD1	TRBV6-1	CASRPPTGTVYQPQHF	TGTGCCAGCAGACCTCCTACCGGGACAGTATATCAGCCCCAGCATTTT
TRBJ1-1	many	.	TRBV29-1	CSVRQVVSTEAFF	TGCAGCGTCCGACAGGTGGTCAGCACTGAAGCTTTCTTT
TRBJ1-1	.	.	TRBV10-3	CAISSGTANTEAFF	TGTGCCATCAGTTCCGGGACGGCCAACACTGAAGCTTTCTTT
TRBJ2-7	many	TRBD2	TRBV19	CASSPGLASSYEQYF	TGTGCCAGTAGCCCGGGACTAGCGTCCTCCTACGAGCAGTACTTC
TRBJ1-5	.	.	TRBV30	CAWSVIRTDQPQHF	TGTGCCTGGAGTGTGATACGGACGGATCAGCCCCAGCATTTT
TRBJ1-5	few	TRBD1	TRBV7-2	CASSPETGREQPQHF	TGTGCCAGCAGCCCCGAGACAGGGAGAGAACAGCCCCAGCATTTT
TRBJ1-3	few	.	TRBV14	CASSRGAWDTIYF	TGTGCCAGCAGCAGGGGGGCGTGGGACACCATATATTTT
TRBJ2-7	few	TRBD1	TRBV3-1	CASSPTGVSSYEQYF	TGTGCCAGCAGTCCTACAGGGGTTTCGTCCTACGAGCAGTACTTC
TRBJ1-5	many	.	TRBV11-2	CASSLDGSNQPQHF	TGTGCCAGCAGCTTAGATGGTAGCAATCAGCCCCAGCATTTT
TRBJ1-1	many	.	TRBV7-3	CASSPSRMNTEAFF	TGTGCCAGCAGCCCCAGCAGGATGAACACTGAAGCTTTCTTT
TRBJ2-7	many	.	TRBV10-3	CAIRLSSSYEQYF	TGTGCCATCAGGCTGAGTTCATCCTACGAGCAGTACTTC
TRBJ1-2	many	TRBD1	TRBV10-3	CAISVTGDGNYGYTF	TGTGCCATCAGTGTAACAGGGGACGGCAACTATGGCTACACCTTC
TRBJ1-2	.	.	TRBV2	CASSEFSVTTYGYTF	TGTGCCAGCAGTGAATTCTCAGTTACAACCTATGGCTACACCTTC
TRBJ2-7	many	.	TRBV12-3/TRBV12-4	CASSFSGHEQYF	TGTGCCAGCAGTTTCAGCGGGCACGAGCAGTACTTC
TRBJ2-1	many	.	TRBV10-3	CAILRSTLDDNEQFF	TGTGCCATCTTGAGGTCGACACTGGATGACAATGAGCAGTTCTTC
TRBJ1-5	many	.	TRBV28	CASSHRQVVQPQHF	TGTGCCAGCAGCCACCGACAGGTAGTTCAGCCCCAGCATTTT
TRBJ2-3	many	.	TRBV30	CAWSPSTDTQYF	TGTGCCTGGAGTCCCAGCACAGATACGCAGTATTTT
TRBJ1-6	many	.	TRBV2	CASMRGEVNSPLHF	TGTGCCAGCATGAGGGGGGAGGTCAACTCACCCCTCCACTTT
TRBJ2-5	.	TRBD2	TRBV2	CASRGTSGKTQYF	TGTGCCAGCAGAGGGACTAGCGGAAAGACCCAGTACTTC
TRBJ2-3	many	TRBD2	TRBV6-2/TRBV6-3	CASSTPGLAGSDTQYF	TGTGCCAGCAGTACACCGGGACTAGCGGGATCAGATACGCAGTATTTT
TRBJ1-3	.	.	TRBV30	CAWEEGGNGNTIYF	TGTGCCTGGGAGGAAGGGGGAAATGGAAACACCATATATTTT
TRBJ2-5	many	TRBD1	TRBV9	CASSGSSGGRETQYF	TGTGCCAGCAGCGGATCCTCAGGGGGCAGGGAGACCCAGTACTTC
TRBJ2-7	few	.	TRBV14	CASSQGPPVGVGRYEQYF	TGTGCCAGCAGCCAAGGCCCCCCGGTCGGTGTTGGGAGATACGAGCAGTACTTC
TRBJ1-2	many	.	TRBV29-1	CSVQPRENYGYTF	TGCAGCGTTCAACCACGGGAGAACTATGGCTACACCTTC
TRBJ2-1	many	TRBD1	TRBV27	CASSLNTGVAYNEQFF	TGTGCCAGCAGTTTAAATACAGGGGTCGCCTACAATGAGCAGTTCTTC
TRBJ2-1	.	.	TRBV7-9	CASMTAAYNEQFF	TGTGCCAGCATGACGGCAGCCTACAATGAGCAGTTCTTC
TRBJ1-1	many	TRBD1	TRBV18	CASSLDREFSEAFF	TGTGCCAGCTCGCTAGACAGGGAATTCAGTGAAGCTTTCTTT
TRBJ1-1	many	.	TRBV6-1	CASTKSPLGTTEAFF	TGTGCCAGCACCAAAAGTCCCCTTGGGACCACTGAAGCTTTCTTT
TRBJ1-3	many	TRBD1	TRBV6-1	CASSDPGGKSGNTIYF	TGTGCCAGCAGCGACCCAGGGGGCAAGTCTGGAAACACCATATATTTT
TRBJ2-5	many	.	TRBV2	CASSVDTKTQYF	TGTGCCAGCAGTGTGGACACAAAGACCCAGTACTTC
TRBJ2-2	.	TRBD2	TRBV6-5	CASSLVAGGSGELFF	TGTGCCAGCAGTTTGGTAGCGGGAGGTTCCGGGGAGCTGTTTTTT
TRBJ1-1	many	.	TRBV7-9	CASSSQGPRAFF	TGTGCCAGCAGCTCTCAAGGCCCCCGAGCTTTCTTT
TRBJ2-1	.	.	TRBV6-1	CASSASTGGNEQFF	TGTGCCAGCAGTGCATCGACTGGGGGGAATGAGCAGTTCTTC
TRBJ2-7	many	.	TRBV7-3	CASSLGSTDPDEQYF	TGTGCCAGCAGCCTCGGGTCGACCGACCCGGACGAGCAGTACTTC
TRBJ1-1	many	.	TRBV5-1	CASSLVQGGEAFF	TGCGCCAGCAGCTTGGTGCAGGGAGGGGAAGCTTTCTTT
TRBJ2-5	few	.	TRBV30	CAWSPLFWRQETQYF	TGTGCCTGGAGTCCCCTGTTCTGGAGGCAAGAGACCCAGTACTTC
TRBJ1-1	few	.	TRBV20-1	CSARDFGQSNTEAFF	TGCAGTGCTAGAGATTTCGGCCAGTCAAACACTGAAGCTTTCTTT
TRBJ2-5	many	.	TRBV12-5	CASGLHGETQYF	TGTGCTAGTGGTTTGCATGGGGAGACCCAGTACTTC
TRBJ2-7	many	.	TRBV29-1	CSVPSGGEQYF	TGCAGCGTCCCGTCGGGTGGCGAGCAGTACTTC
TRBJ1-4	many	.	TRBV12-3/TRBV12-4	CASSTGRINEKLFF	TGTGCCAGCAGCACCGGACGGATTAATGAAAAACTGTTTTTT
TRBJ1-1	.	TRBD1	TRBV27	CASTWTGRNTEAFF	TGTGCCAGCACCTGGACAGGGAGGAACACTGAAGCTTTCTTT
TRBJ2-1	many	.	TRBV7-9	CASSFVSNEQFF	TGTGCCAGCAGCTTTGTGAGCAATGAGCAGTTCTTC
TRBJ2-1	many	TRBD2	TRBV12-3/TRBV12-4	CASSPRSSGSRYNEQFF	TGTGCCAGCAGTCCCCGATCGAGCGGGAGCCGCTACAATGAGCAGTTCTTC
TRBJ1-5	few	.	TRBV7-9	CASSHRHGKVSQHF	TGTGCCAGCAGCCATCGACACGGCAAAGTGTCCCAGCATTTT
TRBJ1-4	many	TRBD1	TRBV12-3/TRBV12-4	CASSRDSPNEKLFF	TGTGCCAGCAGCCGGGACAGCCCTAATGAAAAACTGTTTTTT
TRBJ2-1	many	.	TRBV20-1	CSAGPKRAYNEQFF	TGCAGTGCTGGCCCCAAGCGGGCCTACAATGAGCAGTTCTTC
TRBJ2-3	many	TRBD2	TRBV6-2/TRBV6-3	CASSPDLLAGGPDTQYF	TGTGCCAGCAGCCCAGACCTACTAGCGGGAGGCCCAGATACGCAGTATTTT
TRBJ2-6	few	.	TRBV5-5	CASSSGVGSDGANVLTF	TGTGCCAGCAGCTCGGGGGTCGGATCAGATGGGGCCAACGTCCTGACTTTC
TRBJ1-3	many	.	TRBV12-3/TRBV12-4	CASSSGTAGRNTIYF	TGTGCCAGCAGTTCTGGGACCGCTGGGCGGAACACCATATATTTT
TRBJ1-2	many	.	TRBV7-3	CASSDYSTVPYGYTF	TGTGCCAGCAGCGATTACTCGACAGTTCCATATGGCTACACCTTC
TRBJ1-2	few	.	TRBV5-6	CASSYQGGGYTF	TGTGCCAGCAGCTATCAGGGCGGGGGCTACACCTTC
TRBJ2-3	few	.	TRBV27	CATETRGTQYF	TGTGCCACGGAAACGAGGGGTACGCAGTATTTT
TRBJ1-4	few	.	TRBV6-1	CASSEGTVTNEKLFF	TGTGCCAGCAGTGAGGGGACGGTAACTAATGAAAAACTGTTTTTT
TRBJ2-7	many	.	TRBV7-6	CASSLMEGAYEQYF	TGTGCCAGCAGCTTAATGGAGGGGGCCTACGAGCAGTACTTC
TRBJ2-5	many	.	TRBV30	CAWSKNSGETQYF	TGTGCCTGGAGTAAGAACAGTGGGGAGACCCAGTACTTC
TRBJ2-3	many	.	TRBV5-6	CASSLRLTDTQYF	TGTGCCAGCAGCTTAAGACTCACAGATACGCAGTATTTT
TRBJ2-1	.	.	TRBV30	CAWSVTGVRNEQFF	TGTGCCTGGAGTGTGACAGGAGTCCGCAATGAGCAGTTCTTC
TRBJ1-1	.	.	TRBV30	CAWSVEANTEAFF	TGTGCCTGGAGTGTGGAAGCGAACACTGAAGCTTTCTTT